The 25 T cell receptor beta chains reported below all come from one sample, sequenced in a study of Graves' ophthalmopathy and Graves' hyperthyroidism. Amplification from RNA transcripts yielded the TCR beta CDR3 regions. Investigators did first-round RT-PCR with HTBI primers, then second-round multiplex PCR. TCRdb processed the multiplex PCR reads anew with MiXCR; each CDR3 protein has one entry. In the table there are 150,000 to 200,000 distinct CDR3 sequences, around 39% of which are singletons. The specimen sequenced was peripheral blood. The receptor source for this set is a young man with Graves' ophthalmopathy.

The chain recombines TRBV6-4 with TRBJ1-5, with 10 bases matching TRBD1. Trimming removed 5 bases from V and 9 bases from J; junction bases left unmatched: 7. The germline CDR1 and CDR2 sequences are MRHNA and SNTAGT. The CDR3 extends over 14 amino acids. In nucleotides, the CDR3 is TGTGCCAGCAGTACGGGACAGGGGAAATTGCCCCAGCATTTT. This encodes CASSTGQGKLPQHF.

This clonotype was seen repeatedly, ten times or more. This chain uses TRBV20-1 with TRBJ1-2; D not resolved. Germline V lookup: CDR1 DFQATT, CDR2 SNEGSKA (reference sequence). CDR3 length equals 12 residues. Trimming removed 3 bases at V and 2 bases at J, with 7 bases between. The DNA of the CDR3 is TGCAGTGCTAGTCAGTTAAACTATGGCTACACCTTC. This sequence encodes CSASQLNYGYTF.

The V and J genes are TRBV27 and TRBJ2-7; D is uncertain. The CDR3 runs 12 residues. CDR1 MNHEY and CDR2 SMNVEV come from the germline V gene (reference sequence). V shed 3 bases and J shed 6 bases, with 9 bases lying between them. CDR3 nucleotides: TGTGCCAGCAGTTTTTCGTTCGGCGAGCAGTACTTC. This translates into CASSFSFGEQYF.

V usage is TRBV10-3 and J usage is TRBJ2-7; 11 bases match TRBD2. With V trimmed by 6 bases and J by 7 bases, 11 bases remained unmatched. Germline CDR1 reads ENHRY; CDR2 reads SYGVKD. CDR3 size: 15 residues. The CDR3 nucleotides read TGTGCCATCAGCCCAACTAGCGGGAGAGGAGGAGAGCAGTACTTC. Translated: CAISPTSGRGGEQYF.

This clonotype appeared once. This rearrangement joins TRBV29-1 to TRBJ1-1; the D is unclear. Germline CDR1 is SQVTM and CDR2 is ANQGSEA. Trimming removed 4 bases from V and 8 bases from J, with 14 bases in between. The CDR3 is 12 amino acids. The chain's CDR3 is CSVAGSDEEAFF. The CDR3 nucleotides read TGCAGCGTTGCTGGCTCGGATGAGGAAGCTTTCTTT.

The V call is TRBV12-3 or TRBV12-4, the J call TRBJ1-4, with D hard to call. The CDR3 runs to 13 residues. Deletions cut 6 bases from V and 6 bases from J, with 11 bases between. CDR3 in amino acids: CASRSRRDEKLFF. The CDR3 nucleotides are TGTGCCAGCAGATCCCGACGGGATGAAAAACTGTTTTTT.

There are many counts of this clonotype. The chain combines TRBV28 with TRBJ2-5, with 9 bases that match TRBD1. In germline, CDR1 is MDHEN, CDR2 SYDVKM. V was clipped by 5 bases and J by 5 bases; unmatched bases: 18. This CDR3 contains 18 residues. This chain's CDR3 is CASSPIPMAGTGSETQYF. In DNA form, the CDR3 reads TGTGCCAGCAGTCCCATCCCCATGGCCGGGACAGGGTCCGAGACCCAGTACTTC. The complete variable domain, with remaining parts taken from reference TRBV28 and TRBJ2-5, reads DVKVTQSSRYLVKRTGEKVFLECVQDMDHENMFWYRQDPGLGLRLIYFSYDVKMKEKGDIPEGYSVSREKKERFSLILESASTNQTSMYLCASSPIPMAGTGSETQYFGPGTRLLVL.

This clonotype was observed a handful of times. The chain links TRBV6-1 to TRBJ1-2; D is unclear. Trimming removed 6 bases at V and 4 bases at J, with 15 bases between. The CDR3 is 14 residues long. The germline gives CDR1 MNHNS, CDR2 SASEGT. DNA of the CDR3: TGTGCCAGCAGGGCGGGAGGAGGACTCTATGGCTACACCTTC. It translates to CASRAGGGLYGYTF.

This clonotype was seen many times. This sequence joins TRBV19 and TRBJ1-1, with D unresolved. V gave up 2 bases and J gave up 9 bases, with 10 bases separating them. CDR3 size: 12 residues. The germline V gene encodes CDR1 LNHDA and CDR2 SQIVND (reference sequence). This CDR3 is CASSITRDQAFF. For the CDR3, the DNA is TGTGCCAGTAGTATAACCCGCGATCAAGCTTTCTTT.

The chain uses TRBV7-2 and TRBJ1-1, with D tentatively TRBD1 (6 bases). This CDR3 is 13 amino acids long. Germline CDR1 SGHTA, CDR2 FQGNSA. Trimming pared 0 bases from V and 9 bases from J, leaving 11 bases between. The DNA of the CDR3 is TGTGCCAGCAGCTTAGCAAGGGGGGGCAAAGCTTTCTTT. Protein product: CASSLARGGKAFF.

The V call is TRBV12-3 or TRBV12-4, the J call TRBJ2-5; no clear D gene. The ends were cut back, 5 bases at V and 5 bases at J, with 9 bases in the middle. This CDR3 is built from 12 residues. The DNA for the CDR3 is TGTGCCAGCAGTCCTAGTTACGAGACCCAGTACTTC. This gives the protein CASSPSYETQYF.

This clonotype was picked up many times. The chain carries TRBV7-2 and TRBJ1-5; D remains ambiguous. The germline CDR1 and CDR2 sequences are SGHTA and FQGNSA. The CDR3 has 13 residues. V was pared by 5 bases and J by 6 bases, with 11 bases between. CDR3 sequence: CASSQEGTQPQHF. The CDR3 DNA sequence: TGTGCCAGCAGCCAAGAGGGCACTCAGCCCCAGCATTTT. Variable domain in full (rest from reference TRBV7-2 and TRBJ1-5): GAGVSQSPSNKVTEKGKDVELRCDPISGHTALYWYRQSLGQGLEFLIYFQGNSAPDKSGLPSDRFSAERTGGSVSTLTIQRTQQEDSAVYLCASSQEGTQPQHFGDGTRLSIL.

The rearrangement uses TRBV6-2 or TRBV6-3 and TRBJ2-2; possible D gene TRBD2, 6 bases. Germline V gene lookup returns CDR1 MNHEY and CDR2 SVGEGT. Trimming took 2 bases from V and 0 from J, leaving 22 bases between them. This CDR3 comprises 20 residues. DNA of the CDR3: TGTGCCAGCAGTTACCCCACTGTGCGGGGACCGGTCACGAACACCGGGGAGCTGTTTTTT. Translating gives CASSYPTVRGPVTNTGELFF.

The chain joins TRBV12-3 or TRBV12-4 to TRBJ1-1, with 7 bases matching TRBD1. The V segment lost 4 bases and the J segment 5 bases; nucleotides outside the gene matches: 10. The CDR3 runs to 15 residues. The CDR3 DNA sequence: TGTGCCAGCAGTTCTAACCGACAGGGTGGAACTGAAGCTTTCTTT. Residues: CASSSNRQGGTEAFF.

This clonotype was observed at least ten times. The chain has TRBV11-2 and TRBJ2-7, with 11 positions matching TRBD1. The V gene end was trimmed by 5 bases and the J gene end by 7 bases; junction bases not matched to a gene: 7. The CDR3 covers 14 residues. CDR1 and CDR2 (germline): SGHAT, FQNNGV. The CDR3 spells CASSRGQGAWEQYF. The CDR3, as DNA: TGTGCCAGCAGCCGCGGACAGGGGGCGTGGGAGCAGTACTTC.

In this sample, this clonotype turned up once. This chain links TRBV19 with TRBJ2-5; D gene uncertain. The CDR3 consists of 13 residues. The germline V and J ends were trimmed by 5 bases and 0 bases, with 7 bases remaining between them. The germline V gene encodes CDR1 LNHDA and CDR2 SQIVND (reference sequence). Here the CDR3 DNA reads TGTGCCAGTAGTCCTGCACACCAAGAGACCCAGTACTTC. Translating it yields CASSPAHQETQYF. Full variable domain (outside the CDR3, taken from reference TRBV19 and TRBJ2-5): DGGITQSPKYLFRKEGQNVTLSCEQNLNHDAMYWYRQDPGQGLRLIYYSQIVNDFQKGDIAEGYSVSREKKESFPLTVTSAQKNPTAFYLCASSPAHQETQYFGPGTRLLVL.

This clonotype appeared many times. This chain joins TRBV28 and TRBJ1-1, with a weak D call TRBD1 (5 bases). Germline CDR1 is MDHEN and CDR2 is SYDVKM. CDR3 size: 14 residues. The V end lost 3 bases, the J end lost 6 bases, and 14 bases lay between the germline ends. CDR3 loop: CASSFSGEVAEAFF. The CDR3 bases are TGTGCCAGCAGTTTCTCGGGGGAGGTCGCTGAAGCTTTCTTT.

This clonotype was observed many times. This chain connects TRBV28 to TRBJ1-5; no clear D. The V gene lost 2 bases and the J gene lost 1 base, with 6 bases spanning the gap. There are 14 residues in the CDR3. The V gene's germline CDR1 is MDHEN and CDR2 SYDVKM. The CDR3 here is CASSLGKSNQPQHF. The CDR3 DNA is TGTGCCAGCAGTTTAGGGAAGAGCAATCAGCCCCAGCATTTT.

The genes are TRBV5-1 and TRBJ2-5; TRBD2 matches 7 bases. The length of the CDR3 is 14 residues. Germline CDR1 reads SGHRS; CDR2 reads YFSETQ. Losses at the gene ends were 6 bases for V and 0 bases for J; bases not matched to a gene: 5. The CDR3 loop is CASNPGGNQETQYF. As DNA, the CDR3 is TGCGCCAGCAACCCGGGAGGCAACCAAGAGACCCAGTACTTC.

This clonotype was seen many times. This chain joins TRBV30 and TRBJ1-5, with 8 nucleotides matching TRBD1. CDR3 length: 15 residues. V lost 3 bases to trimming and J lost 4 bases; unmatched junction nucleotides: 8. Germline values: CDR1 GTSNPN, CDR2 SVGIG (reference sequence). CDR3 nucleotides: TGTGCCTGGAGGTACAGGGGGAAGGGAAATCAGCCCCAGCATTTT. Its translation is CAWRYRGKGNQPQHF.

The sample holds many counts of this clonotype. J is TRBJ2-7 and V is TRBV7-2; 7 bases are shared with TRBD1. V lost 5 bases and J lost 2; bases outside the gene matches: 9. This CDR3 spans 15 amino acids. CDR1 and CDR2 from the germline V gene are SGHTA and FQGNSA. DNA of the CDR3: TGTGCCAGCAGCCGAGGACAGGTGAAAACCTACGAGCAGTACTTC. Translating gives CASSRGQVKTYEQYF.

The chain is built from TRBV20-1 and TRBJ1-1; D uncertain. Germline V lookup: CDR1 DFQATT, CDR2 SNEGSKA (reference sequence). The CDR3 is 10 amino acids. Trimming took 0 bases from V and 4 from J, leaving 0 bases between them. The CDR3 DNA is TGCAGTGCTAGAGACACTGAAGCTTTCTTT. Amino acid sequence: CSARDTEAFF.

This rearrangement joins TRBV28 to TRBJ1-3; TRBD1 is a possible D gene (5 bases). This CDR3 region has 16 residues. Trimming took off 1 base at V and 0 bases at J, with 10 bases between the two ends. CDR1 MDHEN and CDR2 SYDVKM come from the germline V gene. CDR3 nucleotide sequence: TGTGCCAGCAGTTTATTGGGACCTGACTCTGGAAACACCATATATTTT. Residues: CASSLLGPDSGNTIYF.

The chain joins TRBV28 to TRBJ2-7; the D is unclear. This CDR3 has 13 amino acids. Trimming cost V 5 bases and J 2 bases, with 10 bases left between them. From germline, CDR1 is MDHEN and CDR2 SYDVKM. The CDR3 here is CASSPREPYEQYF. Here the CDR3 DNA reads TGTGCCAGCAGTCCCCGTGAGCCCTACGAGCAGTACTTC.

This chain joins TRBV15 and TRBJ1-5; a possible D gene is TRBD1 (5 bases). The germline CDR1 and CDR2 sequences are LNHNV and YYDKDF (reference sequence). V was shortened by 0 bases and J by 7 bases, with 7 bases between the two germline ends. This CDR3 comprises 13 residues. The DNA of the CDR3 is TGTGCCACCAGCAGAGAGGGGGGACAGCCCCAGCATTTT. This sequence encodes CATSREGGQPQHF.